Each of the 7 T cell receptor beta chains below was sequenced from the same sample in a study of post-analysis software for immune sequencing data. General study points: Comparison of patients with controls showed five TRBV segments more frequent in patients, TRBV5-6, TRBV5-1 and TRBV20-1 among them.

No antigens are known for them. Researchers reported that TCR beta cDNA libraries carried unique molecular identifiers. TCRdb recomputed calls from the PCR reads with MiXCR, one row per CDR3 protein. The data show about 620,000 distinct CDR3 sequences, with roughly 40% seen just once and roughly 1.8% held by the top ten. The specimen sequenced was blood. The receptors were sampled from a girl under 18 with multiple sclerosis.

This clonotype was detected only a few times. The V call is TRBV7-2, the J call TRBJ1-6; D gene uncertain. The CDR3 is 12 amino acids. CDR1 is SGHTA, CDR2 FQGNSA, per germline. The V end lost 6 bases, the J end lost 9 bases, and 9 bases lay between the germline ends. This CDR3 reads CASSVIGSPLHF. The CDR3 coding sequence is TGTGCCAGCAGTGTAATCGGTTCACCCCTCCACTTT.

This clonotype has just one count. The chain's CDR3 is CSARSSGGARSYNEQFF. The CDR3 DNA is TGCAGTGCTAGATCCAGCGGGGGGGCACGTTCCTACAATGAGCAGTTCTTC. The chain uses TRBV20-1 and TRBJ2-1; 10 nucleotides line up with TRBD2. Germline V lookup: CDR1 DFQATT, CDR2 SNEGSKA (reference sequence). With 2 bases clipped from V and 1 base from J, the junction kept 8 bases outside the gene matches. The CDR3 sequence is 17 residues long.

This rearrangement joins TRBV11-3 to TRBJ2-5; D remains ambiguous. CDR1 and CDR2 from the germline V gene are SGHNT and YENEEA. The CDR3 contains 14 residues. V was pared by 5 bases and J by 1 base, with 11 bases between. The CDR3, as DNA: TGTGCCAGCAGCCCCAGTTCGACCCAAGAGACCCAGTACTTC. It yields the protein CASSPSSTQETQYF.

This clonotype has only a few counts. This sequence joins TRBV25-1 and TRBJ1-5; D ambiguous. V shed 1 base and J shed 5 bases, with 9 bases lying between them. Germline CDR1 and CDR2: MGHDK and SYGVNS. The CDR3 contains 14 residues. The chain's CDR3 is CASSESGPDQPQHF. The CDR3, as DNA: TGTGCCAGCAGTGAATCGGGCCCCGATCAGCCCCAGCATTTT.

This clonotype appeared a few times. The V and J genes are TRBV6-2 or TRBV6-3 and TRBJ2-1; the D gene is possibly TRBD2 (5 bases). From germline, CDR1 is MNHEY and CDR2 SVGEGT. V dropped 6 bases and J dropped 5 bases, with 14 bases sitting between them. The CDR3 consists of 14 residues. CDR3 region: CASRTDGLHNEQFF. The CDR3 coding sequence is TGTGCCAGCAGAACGGACGGACTCCACAATGAGCAGTTCTTC.

This clonotype was counted only a few times. The rearrangement uses TRBV6-6 and TRBJ2-2; 7 bases fit TRBD1. This CDR3 is 16 amino acids long. The junction had 9 bases not matched to a gene; V was cut back by 6 bases and J by 2 bases. Germline-derived CDR1 and CDR2 are MNHNY and SVGAGI (reference sequence). The CDR3 spells CASRPTGQRNTGELFF. In nucleotides, the CDR3 is TGTGCCAGCAGGCCGACGGGACAGAGAAACACCGGGGAGCTGTTTTTT.

Only a few counts were recorded for this clonotype. The gene calls are TRBV27 and TRBJ2-5; weak D call: TRBD2 (5 bases). V lost 3 bases and J lost 3, with 11 bases in between. The CDR3 loop spans 14 amino acids. Per germline, CDR1 MNHEY and CDR2 SMNVEV (reference sequence). The CDR3 coding sequence is TGTGCCAGCAGTTTTACACACGGGGAAGAGACCCAGTACTTC. Its protein is CASSFTHGEETQYF.